The rows below give T cell receptor beta chains drawn from one sample of a study of blood T cells in healthy people across ages. TCRdb independently ran MiXCR on the 5' RACE reads; one entry per CDR3 protein. The table includes 1,300,000 or so distinct CDR3 sequences, 59% detected once. The material sequenced was blood. The receptors here all came from a man between 18 and 35 years old in good health. CDR3s include the opening cysteine and the closing phenylalanine or tryptophan. Each record gives: clone size, V gene, J gene, CDR3 length, D gene, CDR3 DNA, CDR3 protein. A D gene is named only where the DNA matches it firmly. Part of the rows lack a size; the others show once, few, many or a class for expanded clones.

size: NA
V: TRBV11-2
J: TRBJ2-3
length: 16
D: NA
DNA: TGTGCCAGCAGCTTAGGGGGGACGGCAACGCGGGATACGCAGTATTTT
CDR3: CASSLGGTATRDTQYF

size: NA
V: TRBV7-6
J: TRBJ2-1
length: 14
D: TRBD2
DNA: TGTGCCAGCAGCCCGGGGGGACCCCGCAATGAGCAGTTCTTC
CDR3: CASSPGGPRNEQFF

size: few
V: TRBV12-3/TRBV12-4
J: TRBJ2-6
length: 20
D: NA
DNA: TGTGCCAGCCTCTATACCCAACGGGGGCTCCTGCTCTCTGGGGCCAACGTCCTGACTTTC
CDR3: CASLYTQRGLLLSGANVLTF

size: few
V: TRBV10-2
J: TRBJ2-7
length: 16
D: NA
DNA: TGCGCCAGCAGCCATATCTCCGGCCATACCTCCTACGAGCAGTACTTC
CDR3: CASSHISGHTSYEQYF

size: NA
V: TRBV7-8
J: TRBJ2-1
length: 13
D: NA
DNA: TGTGCCAGCAGCTTAGGGTTCGCAGGGGATAAGTTCTTC
CDR3: CASSLGFAGDKFF

size: few
V: TRBV2
J: TRBJ1-1
length: 14
D: NA
DNA: TGTGCCAGCAGTGTGCAGGGAGGGCCCACTGAAGCTTTCTTT
CDR3: CASSVQGGPTEAFF

size: few
V: TRBV2
J: TRBJ1-1
length: 15
D: NA
DNA: TGTGCCAGCTGTACAGGACTAGGACGGCGGACTGAAGCTTTCTTT
CDR3: CASCTGLGRRTEAFF

size: NA
V: TRBV20-1
J: TRBJ2-5
length: 14
D: TRBD2
DNA: TGCAGTGCGAAGCTAGCGGGAGGAAAGTATGAGCAGTACTTC
CDR3: CSAKLAGGKYEQYF

size: few
V: TRBV10-3
J: TRBJ2-3
length: 15
D: NA
DNA: TGTGCCACCAACCCCGTCCCAGGGTCTCGAGATACGCAGTATTTT
CDR3: CATNPVPGSRDTQYF

size: NA
V: TRBV7-4
J: TRBJ1-5
length: 15
D: TRBD1
DNA: TGTGCCAGCAGCAATCCGGGACAGGGTCGTCAGCCCCAGCATTTT
CDR3: CASSNPGQGRQPQHF

size: NA
V: TRBV6-2/TRBV6-3
J: TRBJ2-3
length: 15
D: NA
DNA: TGTGCCAGCAGAGGACTTACCACTAGCACAGATACGCAGTATTTT
CDR3: CASRGLTTSTDTQYF

size: NA
V: TRBV20-1
J: TRBJ2-5
length: 12
D: NA
DNA: TGCAGTGCTAGCGGGGGTCGGGAGACCCAGTACTTC
CDR3: CSASGGRETQYF

size: few
V: TRBV4-1
J: TRBJ2-5
length: 15
D: NA
DNA: TGCGCCAGCAGCCAAGGCTCATGGGGTAGGGAGACCCAGTACTTC
CDR3: CASSQGSWGRETQYF

size: NA
V: TRBV27
J: TRBJ1-1
length: 15
D: TRBD1
DNA: TGTCCCAGCAGTTCCCTAGGGACAGGGTTGACTGAAGCTTTCTTT
CDR3: CPSSSLGTGLTEAFF

size: NA
V: TRBV7-9
J: TRBJ2-1
length: 14
D: NA
DNA: TGTGCCACCAGGAGTGAACAGCTCTACAATGAGCAGTTCTTC
CDR3: CATRSEQLYNEQFF

size: NA
V: TRBV12-3/TRBV12-4
J: TRBJ2-7
length: 13
D: NA
DNA: TGTGCCAGCAGTTCGAACAGGGCCTACGAGCAGTACTTC
CDR3: CASSSNRAYEQYF

size: NA
V: TRBV7-2
J: TRBJ2-1
length: 15
D: NA
DNA: TGTGCCAGCAATCCTTGGGGGAACTCCTACAATGAGCAGTTCTTC
CDR3: CASNPWGNSYNEQFF

size: few
V: TRBV4-1
J: TRBJ1-1
length: 15
D: TRBD1
DNA: TGCGCCAGCAGCCGCGACAGGGGTTCGGGCACTGAAGCTTTCTTT
CDR3: CASSRDRGSGTEAFF

size: NA
V: TRBV7-6
J: TRBJ1-2
length: 18
D: NA
DNA: TGTGCCAGCAGCTTAGTTAGGGGACTAAACGGACAAATCTATGGCTACACCTTC
CDR3: CASSLVRGLNGQIYGYTF

size: NA
V: TRBV4-1
J: TRBJ2-1
length: 17
D: TRBD1
DNA: TGCGCCAGCAGCCACAGAGACTGGGACAGGGGGGACAATGAGCAGTTCTTC
CDR3: CASSHRDWDRGDNEQFF

size: NA
V: TRBV4-3
J: TRBJ1-4
length: 14
D: TRBD1
DNA: TGCGCCAGCAGCCGGGACAGTCCCTATGAAAAACTGTTTTTT
CDR3: CASSRDSPYEKLFF

size: NA
V: TRBV4-2
J: TRBJ2-7
length: 16
D: TRBD2
DNA: TGTGCCAGCAGCCAATCCGCTAGCGGCTTTTCCTACGAGCAGTACTTC
CDR3: CASSQSASGFSYEQYF

size: once
V: TRBV20-1
J: TRBJ2-1
length: 18
D: TRBD2
DNA: TGCAGTGCTAGAGATGATACGTATAGCGGGGTGGTGTACAATGAGCAGTTCTTC
CDR3: CSARDDTYSGVVYNEQFF

size: once
V: TRBV15
J: TRBJ1-5
length: 14
D: NA
DNA: TGTGCCACCAGCCCAGTAGATAGCAATCAGCCCCAGCATTTT
CDR3: CATSPVDSNQPQHF

size: NA
V: TRBV4-2
J: TRBJ1-5
length: 15
D: NA
DNA: TGTGCCAGCAGCCAAGTGTACGCTTGGAATCAGCCCCAGCATTTT
CDR3: CASSQVYAWNQPQHF

size: NA
V: TRBV6-2/TRBV6-3
J: TRBJ2-7
length: 14
D: NA
DNA: TGTGCCAGCAGAAGACGGACTGGTTACTACGAGCAGTACTTC
CDR3: CASRRRTGYYEQYF

size: NA
V: TRBV4-1
J: TRBJ2-7
length: 15
D: TRBD1
DNA: TGCACCAGCAGCCAAGTCCGGGACAGAAGGGACGAGCAGTACTTC
CDR3: CTSSQVRDRRDEQYF

size: NA
V: TRBV20-1
J: TRBJ2-4
length: 12
D: TRBD1
DNA: TGCAGTGCTGAGGACAGGAAGGAAGAGCAGTACTTC
CDR3: CSAEDRKEEQYF

size: once
V: TRBV28
J: TRBJ2-2
length: 16
D: TRBD1
DNA: TGTGCCAGCAGTTTCGGGACAGGGAGCTCCACCGGGGAGCTGTTTTTT
CDR3: CASSFGTGSSTGELFF

size: once
V: TRBV20-1
J: TRBJ2-7
length: 11
D: NA
DNA: TGCAGTGGACTAACCGCCTACGAGCAGTACTTC
CDR3: CSGLTAYEQYF

size: NA
V: TRBV4-3
J: TRBJ2-7
length: 15
D: NA
DNA: TGCGCCAGCAGCCAGGGACGTCCCGGGACCTACGAGCAGTACTTC
CDR3: CASSQGRPGTYEQYF

size: once
V: TRBV4-1
J: TRBJ2-7
length: 13
D: TRBD2
DNA: TGCGACAGCAGCCGCGGGGGAAACTACGAGCAGTACTTC
CDR3: CDSSRGGNYEQYF

size: once
V: TRBV2
J: TRBJ2-7
length: 14
D: NA
DNA: TGTGCCAGCGCCTGGGGTAGCGGATCCTACGAGCAGTACTTC
CDR3: CASAWGSGSYEQYF

size: NA
V: TRBV20-1
J: TRBJ1-1
length: 13
D: NA
DNA: TGCAGTGCTAGGCTGGACAGAAACACTGAAGCTTTCTTT
CDR3: CSARLDRNTEAFF

size: NA
V: TRBV21-1
J: TRBJ2-7
length: 18
D: NA
DNA: TGTGCCAGCAGCAAGGTCCGGCTAGCTGCCCTACGACTTTACGAGCAGTACTTC
CDR3: CASSKVRLAALRLYEQYF

size: NA
V: TRBV2
J: TRBJ2-3
length: 15
D: TRBD2
DNA: TGTGCCAGCACTGACGGACTAGCGGGAGCAGATACGCAGTATTTT
CDR3: CASTDGLAGADTQYF

size: NA
V: TRBV6-6
J: TRBJ2-4
length: 15
D: TRBD1
DNA: TGTGCCAGCAGTTACTCGAAAGGGGGCGATAGCATTCAGTACTTC
CDR3: CASSYSKGGDSIQYF

size: NA
V: TRBV29-1
J: TRBJ1-2
length: 13
D: NA
DNA: TGCAGCGCCGGATTGGAGACAGGTTGGGGCTACACCTTC
CDR3: CSAGLETGWGYTF

size: NA
V: TRBV5-1
J: TRBJ1-5
length: 17
D: TRBD1
DNA: TGCGCCAGCAGCTTGTATTACAGGGGAAGAGACAATCAGCCCCAGCATTTT
CDR3: CASSLYYRGRDNQPQHF

size: NA
V: TRBV29-1
J: TRBJ2-2
length: 15
D: TRBD2
DNA: TGCAGCGTGCCTCGAGCGGGAGGAAACACCGGGGAGCTGTTTTTT
CDR3: CSVPRAGGNTGELFF

size: NA
V: TRBV5-6
J: TRBJ1-2
length: 13
D: NA
DNA: TGTGCCAGCAGCTTAGCCATTCGCGATGGCTACACCTTC
CDR3: CASSLAIRDGYTF

size: NA
V: TRBV6-2/TRBV6-3
J: TRBJ2-5
length: 15
D: TRBD2
DNA: TGTGCCAGCAGGCAGGGGAATAGCGGGGAGGATGAGCAGTACTTC
CDR3: CASRQGNSGEDEQYF

size: few
V: TRBV21-1
J: TRBJ2-1
length: 18
D: NA
DNA: TGTGCCGAGCCCTTCTTAGCGGGAGGAGTCCTTCCTTACAATGAGCAGTTCTTC
CDR3: CAEPFLAGGVLPYNEQFF

size: NA
V: TRBV24-1
J: TRBJ2-3
length: 16
D: NA
DNA: TGTGCCACCAGTGACCAGGGGGGCACTGGCTCAGATACGCAGTATTTT
CDR3: CATSDQGGTGSDTQYF

size: many
V: TRBV27
J: TRBJ2-5
length: 15
D: TRBD2
DNA: TGTGCCAGCAGTTTTACGGGGGGTTTCCAAGAGACCCAGTACTTC
CDR3: CASSFTGGFQETQYF

size: few
V: TRBV4-3
J: TRBJ2-1
length: 19
D: NA
DNA: TGCGCCAGCAGCCAAAATCGGGGGGCCGCTAACCTCCGATACAATGAGCAGTTCTTC
CDR3: CASSQNRGAANLRYNEQFF

size: NA
V: TRBV12-3/TRBV12-4
J: TRBJ1-5
length: 14
D: NA
DNA: TGTGCCAGCAGACCTAACGGGATTGGGCAGCCCCAGCATTTT
CDR3: CASRPNGIGQPQHF

size: NA
V: TRBV3-1
J: TRBJ2-5
length: 13
D: NA
DNA: TGTGCCAGCGGCCCCCATGGACAAGAGACCCAGTACTTC
CDR3: CASGPHGQETQYF

size: NA
V: TRBV27
J: TRBJ2-7
length: 15
D: NA
DNA: TGTGCCAGCAGCCCTACAGAGTACCTCGTTTACGAGCAGTACTTC
CDR3: CASSPTEYLVYEQYF

size: once
V: TRBV4-1
J: TRBJ2-7
length: 13
D: NA
DNA: TGCGCCAGCGCTCTCACCCCTAAATACGAGCAGTACTTC
CDR3: CASALTPKYEQYF

size: once
V: TRBV4-3
J: TRBJ2-5
length: 14
D: TRBD1
DNA: TGCGCCAGCAGCCAAGGGACAGGGGCGGGGGAGCAGTACTTC
CDR3: CASSQGTGAGEQYF

size: NA
V: TRBV28
J: TRBJ1-1
length: 15
D: NA
DNA: TGTGCCAGCAGTTTTCCGACGGTTGTGGTCACTGAAGCTTTCTTT
CDR3: CASSFPTVVVTEAFF

size: NA
V: TRBV20-1
J: TRBJ1-2
length: 15
D: NA
DNA: TGCAGTGCTCGGGTGGGTCCGGCTTATAACTATGGCTACACCTTC
CDR3: CSARVGPAYNYGYTF